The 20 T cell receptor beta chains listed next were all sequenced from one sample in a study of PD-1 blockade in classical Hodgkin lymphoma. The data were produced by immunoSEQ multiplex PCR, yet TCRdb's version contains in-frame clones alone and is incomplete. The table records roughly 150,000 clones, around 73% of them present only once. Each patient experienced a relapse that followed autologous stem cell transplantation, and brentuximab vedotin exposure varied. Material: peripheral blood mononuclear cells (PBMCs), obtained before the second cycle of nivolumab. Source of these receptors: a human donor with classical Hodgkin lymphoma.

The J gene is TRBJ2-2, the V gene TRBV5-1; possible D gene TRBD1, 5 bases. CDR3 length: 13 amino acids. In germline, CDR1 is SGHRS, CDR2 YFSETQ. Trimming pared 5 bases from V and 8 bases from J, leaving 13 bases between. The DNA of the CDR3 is TGCGCCAGCAGTGGACAATTCACTGGGGAGCTGTTTTTT. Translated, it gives CASSGQFTGELFF.

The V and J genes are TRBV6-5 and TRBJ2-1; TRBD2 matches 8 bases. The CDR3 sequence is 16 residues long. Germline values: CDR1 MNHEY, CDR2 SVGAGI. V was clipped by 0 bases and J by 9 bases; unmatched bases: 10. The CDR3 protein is CASSYSPGTRGSEQFF. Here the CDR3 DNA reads TGTGCCAGCAGTTACTCGCCCGGGACTAGGGGGTCTGAGCAGTTCTTC.

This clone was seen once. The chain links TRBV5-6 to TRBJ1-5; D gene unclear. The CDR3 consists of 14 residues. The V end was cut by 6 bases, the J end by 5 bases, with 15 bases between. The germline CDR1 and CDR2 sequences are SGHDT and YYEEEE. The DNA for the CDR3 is TGTGCCAGCACCCTTTTGGGGAGGGATCAGCCCCAGCATTTT. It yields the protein CASTLLGRDQPQHF. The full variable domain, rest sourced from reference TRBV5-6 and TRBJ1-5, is DAGVTQSPTHLIKTRGQQVTLRCSPKSGHDTVSWYQQALGQGPQFIFQYYEEEERQRGNFPDRFSGHQFPNYSSELNVNALLLGDSALYLCASTLLGRDQPQHFGDGTRLSIL.

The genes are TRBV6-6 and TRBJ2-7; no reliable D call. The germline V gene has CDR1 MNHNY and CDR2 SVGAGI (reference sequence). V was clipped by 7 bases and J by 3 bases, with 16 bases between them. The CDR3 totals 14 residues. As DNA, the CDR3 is TGTGCCAGCACCCTCCTTTGGCAGAACTACGAGCAGTACTTC. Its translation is CASTLLWQNYEQYF.

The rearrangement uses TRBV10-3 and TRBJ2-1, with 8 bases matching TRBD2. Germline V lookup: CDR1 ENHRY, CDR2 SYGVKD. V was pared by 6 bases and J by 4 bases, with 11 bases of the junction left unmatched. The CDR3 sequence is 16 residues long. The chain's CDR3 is CAIRAGSGGEYNEQFF. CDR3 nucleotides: TGTGCCATCAGAGCCGGGTCGGGGGGGGAATACAATGAGCAGTTCTTC.

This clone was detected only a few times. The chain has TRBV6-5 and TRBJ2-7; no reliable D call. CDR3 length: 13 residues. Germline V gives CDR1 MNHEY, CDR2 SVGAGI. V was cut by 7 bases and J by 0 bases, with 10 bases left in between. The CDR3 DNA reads TGTGCCAGCATGACGGGTAGCTCCTACGAGCAGTACTTC. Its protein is CASMTGSSYEQYF.

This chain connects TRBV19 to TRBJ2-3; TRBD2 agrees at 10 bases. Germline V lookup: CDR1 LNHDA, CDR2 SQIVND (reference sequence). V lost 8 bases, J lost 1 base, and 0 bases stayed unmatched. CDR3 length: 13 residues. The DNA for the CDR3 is TGTGCCAGTGGACTAGCGGGCACAGATACGCAGTATTTT. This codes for CASGLAGTDTQYF. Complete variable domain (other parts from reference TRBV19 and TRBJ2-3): DGGITQSPKYLFRKEGQNVTLSCEQNLNHDAMYWYRQDPGQGLRLIYYSQIVNDFQKGDIAEGYSVSREKKESFPLTVTSAQKNPTAFYLCASGLAGTDTQYFGPGTRLTVL.

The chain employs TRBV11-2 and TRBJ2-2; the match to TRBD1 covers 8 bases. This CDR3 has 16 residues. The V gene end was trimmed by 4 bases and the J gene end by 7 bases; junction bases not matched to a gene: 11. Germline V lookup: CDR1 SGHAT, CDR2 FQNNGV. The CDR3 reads CASSWLWTGKGGELFF. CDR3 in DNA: TGTGCCAGCAGCTGGCTCTGGACAGGGAAAGGCGGGGAGCTGTTTTTT.

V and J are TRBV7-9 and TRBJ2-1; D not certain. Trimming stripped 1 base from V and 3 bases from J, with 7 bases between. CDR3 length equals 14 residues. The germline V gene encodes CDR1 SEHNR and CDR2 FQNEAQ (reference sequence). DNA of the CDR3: TGTGCCAGCAGCTTAGGGTTTATCTACAATGAGCAGTTCTTC. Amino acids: CASSLGFIYNEQFF.

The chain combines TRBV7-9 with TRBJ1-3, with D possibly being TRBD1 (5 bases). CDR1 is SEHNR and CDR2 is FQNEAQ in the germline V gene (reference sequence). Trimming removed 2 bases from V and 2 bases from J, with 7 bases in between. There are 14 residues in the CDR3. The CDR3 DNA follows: TGTGCCAGCAGCTTAACGACAGCTGGAAACACCATATATTTT. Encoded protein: CASSLTTAGNTIYF. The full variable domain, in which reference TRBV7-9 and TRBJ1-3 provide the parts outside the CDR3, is DTGVSQNPRHKITKRGQNVTFRCDPISEHNRLYWYRQTLGQGPEFLTYFQNEAQLEKSRLLSDRFSAERPKGSFSTLEIQRTEQGDSAMYLCASSLTTAGNTIYFGEGSWLTVV.

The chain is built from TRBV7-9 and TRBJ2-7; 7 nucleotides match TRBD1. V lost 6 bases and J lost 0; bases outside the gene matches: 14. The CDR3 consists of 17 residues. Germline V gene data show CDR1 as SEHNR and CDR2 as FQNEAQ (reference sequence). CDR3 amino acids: CASSSTGQWKGSYEQYF. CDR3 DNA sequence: TGTGCCAGCAGTTCAACGGGACAGTGGAAAGGCTCCTACGAGCAGTACTTC. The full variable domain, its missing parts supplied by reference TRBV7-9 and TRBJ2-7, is DTGVSQNPRHKITKRGQNVTFRCDPISEHNRLYWYRQTLGQGPEFLTYFQNEAQLEKSRLLSDRFSAERPKGSFSTLEIQRTEQGDSAMYLCASSSTGQWKGSYEQYFGPGTRLTVT.

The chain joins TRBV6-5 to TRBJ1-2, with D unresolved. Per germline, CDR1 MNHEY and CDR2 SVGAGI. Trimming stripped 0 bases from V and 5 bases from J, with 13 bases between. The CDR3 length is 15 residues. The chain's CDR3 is CASSYSPGVRYGYTF. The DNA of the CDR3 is TGTGCCAGCAGTTACTCCCCGGGAGTGAGGTATGGCTACACCTTC.

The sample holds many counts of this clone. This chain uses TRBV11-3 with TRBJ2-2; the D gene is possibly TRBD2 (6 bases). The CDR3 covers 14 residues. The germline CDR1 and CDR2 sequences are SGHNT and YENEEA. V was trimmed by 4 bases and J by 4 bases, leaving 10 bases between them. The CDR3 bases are TGTGCCAGCAGCTCGGAGGGAGGCACCGGGGAGCTGTTTTTT. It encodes CASSSEGGTGELFF.

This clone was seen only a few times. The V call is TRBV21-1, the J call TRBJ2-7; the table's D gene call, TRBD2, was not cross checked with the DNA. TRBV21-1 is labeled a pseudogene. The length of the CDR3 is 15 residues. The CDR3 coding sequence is TGTGCCAGCCATTCTCGACTAGCGGGATCCTACGAGCAGTACTTC. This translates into CASHSRLAGSYEQYF.

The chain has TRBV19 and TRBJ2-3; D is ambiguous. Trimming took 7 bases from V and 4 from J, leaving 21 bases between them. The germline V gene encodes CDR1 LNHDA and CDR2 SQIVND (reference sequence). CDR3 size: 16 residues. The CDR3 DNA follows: TGTGCCAGTAATCTGGTTGGTGGATCCCTCCCAGATACGCAGTATTTT. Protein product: CASNLVGGSLPDTQYF.

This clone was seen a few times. Here the CDR3 reads CASSQDGRVSQPQHF. CDR3 DNA sequence: TGCGCCAGCAGCCAAGATGGCAGGGTAAGTCAGCCCCAGCATTTT. This rearrangement joins TRBV4-3 to TRBJ1-5; TRBD1 might be the D (5 bases). Germline values: CDR1 LGHNA, CDR2 YSLEER. The CDR3 runs to 15 residues. Trimming removed 0 bases at V and 6 bases at J, with 12 bases between.

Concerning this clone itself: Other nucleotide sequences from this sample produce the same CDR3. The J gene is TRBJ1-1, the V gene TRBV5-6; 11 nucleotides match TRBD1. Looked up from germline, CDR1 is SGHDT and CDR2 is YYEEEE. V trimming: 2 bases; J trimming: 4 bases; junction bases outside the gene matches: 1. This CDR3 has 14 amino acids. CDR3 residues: CASSFGTGGTEAFF. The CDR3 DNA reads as TGTGCCAGCAGCTTTGGGACAGGGGGCACTGAAGCTTTCTTT.

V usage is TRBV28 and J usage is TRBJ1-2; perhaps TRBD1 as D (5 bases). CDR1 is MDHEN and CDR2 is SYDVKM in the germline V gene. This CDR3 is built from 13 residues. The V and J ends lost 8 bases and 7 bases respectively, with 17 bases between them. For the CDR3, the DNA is TGTGCCAGCGCCGTTCAACGGGGCGGTGGCTACACCTTC. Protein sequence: CASAVQRGGGYTF.

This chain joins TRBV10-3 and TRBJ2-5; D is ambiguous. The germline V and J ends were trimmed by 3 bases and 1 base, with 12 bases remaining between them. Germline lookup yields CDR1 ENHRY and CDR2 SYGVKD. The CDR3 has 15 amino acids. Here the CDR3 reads CAISERVNSQETQYF. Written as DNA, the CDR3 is TGTGCCATCAGTGAACGAGTTAACAGCCAAGAGACCCAGTACTTC.

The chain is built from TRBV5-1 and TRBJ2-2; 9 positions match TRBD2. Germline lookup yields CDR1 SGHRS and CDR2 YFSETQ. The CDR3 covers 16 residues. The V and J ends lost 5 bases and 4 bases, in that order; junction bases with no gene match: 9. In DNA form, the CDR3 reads TGCGCCAGCAGACTTAGCGGGAGTCTGGTCACCGGGGAGCTGTTTTTT. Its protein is CASRLSGSLVTGELFF.